This entry is about one TCR beta chain. Its antigen is as yet unknown. This entry comes from a study of cytomegalovirus exposure and HLA in healthy donors. Points from the study as a whole: 16,951 TCR beta sequences were associated with HLA alleles at 0.05 false discovery rate in a later analysis.

PCR involved 60 Vbeta and 13 Jbeta primers. The repertoire was sequenced with immunoSEQ multiplex PCR; TCRdb's copy has only in-frame clones and lacks some. The profile shows 100,000 or so clones, 78% of them singletons. Per the germline V gene, CDR1 is LNHDA and CDR2 is SQIVND (reference sequence). CDR3 length: 14 amino acids. After removal of 4 bases from V and 2 bases from J, the junction contained 2 bases not matched to a gene. The receptor's source is a man aged 30-40 years in good health and CMV-seronegative. V usage is TRBV19 and J usage is TRBJ2-7; 10 positions match TRBD1. The sequenced sample consisted of PBMCs. CDR3 amino acids: CASSTGQGTYEQYF. The CDR3 bases are TGTGCCAGTAGTACGGGACAGGGGACCTACGAGCAGTACTTC.